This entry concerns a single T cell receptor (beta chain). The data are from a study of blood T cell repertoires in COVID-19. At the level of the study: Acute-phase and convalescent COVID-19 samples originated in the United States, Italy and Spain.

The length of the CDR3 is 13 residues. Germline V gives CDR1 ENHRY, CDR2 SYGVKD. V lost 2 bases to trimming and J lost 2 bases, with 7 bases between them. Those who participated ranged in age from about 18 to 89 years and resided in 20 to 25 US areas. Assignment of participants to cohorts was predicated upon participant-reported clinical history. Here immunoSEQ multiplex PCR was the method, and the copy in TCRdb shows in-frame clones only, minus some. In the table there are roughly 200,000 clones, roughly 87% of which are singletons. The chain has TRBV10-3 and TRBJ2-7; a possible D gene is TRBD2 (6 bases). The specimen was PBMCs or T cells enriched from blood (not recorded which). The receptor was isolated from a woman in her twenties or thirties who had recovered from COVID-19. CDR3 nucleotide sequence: TGTGCCATCAGTGAGGGAGGGCCCTACGAGCAGTACTTC. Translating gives CAISEGGPYEQYF.